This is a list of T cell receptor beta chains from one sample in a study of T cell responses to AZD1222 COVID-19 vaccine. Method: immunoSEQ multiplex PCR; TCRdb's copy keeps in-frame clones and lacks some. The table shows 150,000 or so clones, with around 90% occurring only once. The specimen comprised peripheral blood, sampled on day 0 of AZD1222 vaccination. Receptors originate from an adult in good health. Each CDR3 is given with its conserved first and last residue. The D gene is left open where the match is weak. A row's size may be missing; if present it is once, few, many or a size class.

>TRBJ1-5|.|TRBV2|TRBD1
CASRTDRAGNQPQHF
TGTGCCAGCAGGACCGACAGGGCCGGCAATCAGCCCCAGCATTTT
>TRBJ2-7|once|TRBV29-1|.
CSVAGVEQYF
TGCAGCGTTGCTGGGGTCGAGCAGTACTTC
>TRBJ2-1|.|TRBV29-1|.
CSVEGGGQVSYNEQFF
TGCAGCGTAGAAGGAGGGGGCCAGGTCTCCTACAATGAGCAGTTCTTC
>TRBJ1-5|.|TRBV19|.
CASGTSERYQPQHF
TGTGCCAGTGGTACATCAGAGCGTTATCAGCCCCAGCATTTT
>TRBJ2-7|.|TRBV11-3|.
CASSPDGYEQYF
TGTGCCAGCAGCCCAGATGGGTACGAGCAGTACTTC
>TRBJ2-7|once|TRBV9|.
CASSVAISRVHEQYF
TGTGCCAGCAGCGTAGCAATAAGCAGGGTCCACGAGCAGTACTTC
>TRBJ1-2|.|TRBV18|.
CASEEGGGPGYGYTF
TGTGCCAGCGAAGAAGGGGGGGGTCCCGGCTATGGCTACACCTTC
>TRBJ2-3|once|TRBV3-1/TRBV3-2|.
CASSWGGHDTDTQYF
TGTGCCAGCAGCTGGGGGGGGCACGACACAGATACGCAGTATTTT
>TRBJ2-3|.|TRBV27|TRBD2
CASSLSPGLAGSTDTQYF
TGTGCCAGCAGTTTATCACCGGGACTAGCGGGGAGCACAGATACGCAGTATTTT
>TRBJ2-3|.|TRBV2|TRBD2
CASSAKRERGTDTQYF
TGTGCCAGCAGTGCCAAGCGGGAGCGGGGTACAGATACGCAGTATTTT
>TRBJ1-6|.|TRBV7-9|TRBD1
CASSLVGQGNSPLHF
TGTGCCAGCAGCTTAGTGGGACAGGGCAATTCACCCCTCCACTTT
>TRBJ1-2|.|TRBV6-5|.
CASRHRHTTNYGYTF
TGTGCCAGCAGACATAGACATACTACTAACTATGGCTACACCTTC